The T cell receptor beta chain described here comes from a study of early T cells in non-severe SARS-CoV-2 infection. Study-wide context: The sequenced material was bulk RNA from unsorted whole blood, and its chains were unpaired. Study-wide findings and caveats: Using VDJdb, the matching emphasized anti-spike CD8 responses while missing private and CD4 specificities.

For this clonotype: The antigen remains undetermined.

Unique molecular identifiers (one per individual cDNA molecule) were attached. TCRdb ran MiXCR on the 5' RACE reads and lists one entry per CDR3 protein. The repertoire has 55,000 to 85,000 distinct CDR3 sequences, approximately 9.1% of them found once; the top ten carry about 16%. CDR1 KGHSH and CDR2 LQKENI come from the germline V gene. V was clipped by 1 base and J by 6 bases; unmatched bases: 4. The length of the CDR3 is 16 residues. The TCR sequence derives from an adult who was a healthcare worker with PCR-confirmed SARS-CoV-2 infection or an uninfected control (not recorded which). The chain uses TRBV18 and TRBJ2-7, with TRBD2 identical over 15 bases. The sequenced sample was whole blood, obtained at baseline. The DNA for the CDR3 is TGTGCCAGCTCACCACGGACTAGCGGGAGGGCAGCCGAGCAGTACTTC. The encoded protein is CASSPRTSGRAAEQYF.